This is a list of T cell receptor beta chains from one sample in a study of tumor-infiltrating lymphocytes in oesophageal squamous cell carcinoma. TCRdb re-derived calls from the PCR reads in MiXCR, one entry per CDR3 protein. This sample has about 21,000 distinct CDR3 sequences, with about two fifths found just once. Sequencing was performed on normal esophageal tissue next to the tumor. The origin of the receptors is a male donor with esophageal squamous cell carcinoma. The CDR3 runs from the conserved cysteine through the conserved F or W. A D gene is named only where the DNA matches it firmly. Size tells how often a clone was seen (once, few, many) or the class of an expanded clone, and some rows leave it out.

J	size	V	D	CDR3	DNA
TRBJ2-3	many	TRBV11-3	NA	CASSLHRLDTQYF	TGTGCCAGCAGCTTACATCGATTGGATACGCAGTATTTT
TRBJ2-2	many	TRBV5-1	NA	CASSLAGAKTGELFF	TGCGCCAGCAGCTTGGCTGGGGCTAAAACCGGGGAGCTGTTTTTT
TRBJ2-1	NA	TRBV20-1	NA	CSASLGRNNEQFF	TGCAGTGCTAGCCTCGGCAGAAACAATGAGCAGTTCTTC
TRBJ2-1	NA	TRBV7-6	TRBD1	CASSLAVGTGLNEQFF	TGTGCCAGCAGCTTAGCGGTCGGGACAGGGCTAAATGAGCAGTTCTTC
TRBJ1-2	NA	TRBV7-2	TRBD1	CASSTLGTGGVYGYTF	TGTGCCAGCAGCACCCTAGGGACAGGGGGCGTTTATGGCTACACCTTC
TRBJ2-3	NA	TRBV20-1	NA	CSATPNGLTDTQYF	TGCAGTGCTACTCCTAACGGCCTCACAGATACGCAGTATTTT
TRBJ2-1	few	TRBV11-3	TRBD1	CASSPRQGQGYNEQFF	TGTGCCAGCAGCCCGCGACAGGGACAGGGATACAATGAGCAGTTCTTC
TRBJ2-3	many	TRBV7-8	TRBD1	CASSEGQGRTDTQYF	TGTGCCAGCAGCGAGGGACAGGGCCGGACAGATACGCAGTATTTT
TRBJ1-1	many	TRBV11-3	TRBD1	CASSGTGYTEAFF	TGTGCCAGCAGTGGGACAGGATACACTGAAGCTTTCTTT
TRBJ2-7	few	TRBV5-1	NA	CASSLAEDGEQYF	TGCGCCAGCAGCTTGGCGGAGGACGGCGAGCAGTACTTC
TRBJ2-5	medium-sized	TRBV24-1	TRBD1	CATSSGQGARRETQYF	TGTGCCACCAGCTCGGGACAGGGGGCCCGGCGGGAGACCCAGTACTTC
TRBJ2-6	NA	TRBV7-6	NA	CASSLERSGANVLTF	TGTGCCAGCAGCTTAGAAAGATCTGGGGCCAACGTCCTGACTTTC
TRBJ2-2	NA	TRBV27	NA	CASTSPWGLRTGELFF	TGTGCCAGCACCTCGCCCTGGGGGCTCCGGACCGGGGAGCTGTTTTTT
TRBJ2-7	NA	TRBV10-1	TRBD2	CASSPLAGGPKEQYF	TGCGCCAGCAGTCCTTTAGCGGGAGGGCCGAAGGAGCAGTACTTC
TRBJ2-6	NA	TRBV28	NA	CASTTHLGSGANVLTF	TGTGCCAGCACCACCCATCTGGGCTCTGGGGCCAACGTCCTGACTTTC
TRBJ2-7	NA	TRBV19	NA	CASSIEQGSYEQYF	TGTGCCAGTAGTATTGAACAGGGCTCCTACGAGCAGTACTTC
TRBJ2-7	medium-sized	TRBV7-9	TRBD1	CASGQDRGNAYEQYF	TGTGCCAGCGGACAGGACAGGGGGAACGCCTACGAGCAGTACTTC
TRBJ2-7	many	TRBV7-9	NA	CASSPLNLGVHEQYF	TGTGCCAGCAGCCCGTTAAACCTAGGGGTCCACGAGCAGTACTTC
TRBJ2-1	few	TRBV15	TRBD2	CATSPGLAPDEQFF	TGTGCCACCAGTCCCGGACTAGCACCCGATGAGCAGTTCTTC
TRBJ2-1	few	TRBV7-2	TRBD1	CASSPQGQGHNEQFF	TGTGCCAGCAGCCCCCAGGGACAGGGGCACAATGAGCAGTTCTTC
TRBJ2-7	many	TRBV27	TRBD2	CASPLAGWNYEQYF	TGTGCCAGCCCACTAGCGGGATGGAACTACGAGCAGTACTTC
TRBJ2-1	few	TRBV7-2	NA	CASSRDRRSYNEQFF	TGTGCCAGCAGCCGGGACCGTCGTTCCTACAATGAGCAGTTCTTC
TRBJ2-4	NA	TRBV28	NA	CASSLFAATGELYF	TGTGCCAGCAGTTTATTCGCGGCGACCGGGGAGCTGTACTTC
TRBJ2-3	NA	TRBV7-2	TRBD1	CASSRGKGANSWQYF	TGTGCCAGCAGCCGCGGAAAGGGGGCAAATTCCTGGCAGTACTTT
TRBJ1-2	NA	TRBV7-4	NA	CASSPGITDYGYTF	TGTGCCAGCAGCCCGGGGATTACGGACTATGGCTACACCTTC
TRBJ1-2	NA	TRBV5-5	NA	CASSLGLSRGYGYTF	TGTGCCAGCAGCTTGGGACTATCAAGGGGCTATGGCTACACCTTC
TRBJ2-7	NA	TRBV7-2	NA	CASSIQGFEQYF	TGTGCCAGCAGCATACAGGGTTTCGAGCAGTACTTC
TRBJ2-2	many	TRBV28	NA	CASSLFAATGELFF	TGTGCCAGCAGTTTATTCGCGGCGACCGGGGAGCTGTTTTTT
TRBJ2-5	many	TRBV4-1	NA	CASSLTGGPTRSTQETQYF	TGCGCCAGCAGCCTAACGGGCGGACCGACTAGATCGACTCAAGAGACCCAGTACTTC
TRBJ2-1	NA	TRBV7-2	TRBD2	CASSSAGGPYEQFF	TGTGCCAGCAGCTCAGCGGGGGGCCCGTATGAGCAGTTCTTC
TRBJ2-5	few	TRBV18	NA	CASSPNYVGGERAETQYF	TGTGCCAGCTCACCGAATTATGTTGGCGGGGAGAGGGCAGAGACCCAGTACTTC
TRBJ2-1	many	TRBV19	TRBD2	CASSIVPSGSGYNEQFF	TGTGCCAGTAGTATAGTACCTAGCGGGAGTGGATACAATGAGCAGTTCTTC
TRBJ2-1	many	TRBV6-1	TRBD1	CASSKKTGGYYEQFF	TGTGCCAGCAGCAAAAAGACAGGGGGCTATTACGAGCAGTTCTTC
TRBJ2-7	NA	TRBV7-2	TRBD1	CASSLGTGATYEQYF	TGTGCCAGCAGCTTAGGGACAGGCGCGACCTACGAGCAGTACTTC
TRBJ1-6	few	TRBV5-6	NA	CASSTTTGLRGSPLHF	TGTGCCAGCAGCACGACAACAGGTCTGCGTGGTTCACCCCTCCACTTT
TRBJ2-5	NA	TRBV7-6	TRBD1	CASSLGQGQQETQYF	TGTGCTAGCAGCTTAGGACAGGGGCAACAAGAGACCCAGTACTTC
TRBJ2-2	medium-sized	TRBV7-3	NA	CASSLTPFLNTGELFF	TGTGCCAGCAGCTTAACGCCTTTTCTCAACACCGGGGAGCTGTTTTTT
TRBJ2-1	few	TRBV30	NA	CAWSLSGAHSREQFF	TGTGCCTGGAGTCTATCGGGAGCACATAGTCGGGAGCAGTTCTTC
TRBJ2-3	few	TRBV10-3	TRBD2	CAISESRLAGGTDTQYF	TGTGCCATCAGTGAGTCTCGACTAGCGGGAGGAACAGATACGCAGTATTTT
TRBJ2-1	medium-sized	TRBV14	TRBD2	CASSQATSGRGRQFF	TGTGCCAGCAGCCAGGCGACTAGCGGGAGGGGTAGACAGTTCTTC
TRBJ2-3	NA	TRBV12-3/TRBV12-4	TRBD2	CASTLLARTDTQYF	TGTGCCAGCACCCTACTAGCGAGGACAGATACGCAGTATTTT
TRBJ2-1	few	TRBV7-3	TRBD1	CASSFGQGTYNEQFF	TGTGCCAGCAGCTTCGGACAGGGAACCTACAATGAGCAGTTCTTC
TRBJ2-1	NA	TRBV10-3	TRBD1	CAISPPQGATHEQFF	TGTGCCATCAGTCCCCCCCAGGGGGCTACCCATGAGCAGTTCTTC
TRBJ2-1	many	TRBV5-4	TRBD1	CASSLAAGGLNYNEQFF	TGTGCCAGCAGCTTGGCCGCAGGGGGATTAAATTACAATGAGCAGTTCTTC
TRBJ2-7	NA	TRBV3-1	NA	CASSQGTGSYEQYF	TGTGCCAGCAGCCAAGGTACAGGGTCCTACGAGCAGTACTTC
TRBJ2-4	NA	TRBV28	NA	CASSPESDSAIQYF	TGTGCCAGCAGCCCAGAGTCAGACAGCGCCATTCAGTACTTC
TRBJ2-7	few	TRBV7-3	NA	CASSLIAGLRDEQYF	TGTGCCAGCAGCTTAATTGCAGGGCTTCGGGACGAGCAGTACTTC
TRBJ2-3	NA	TRBV7-2	NA	CASSLGMPVAQYF	TGTGCCAGCAGCTTAGGGATGCCGGTTGCGCAGTATTTT